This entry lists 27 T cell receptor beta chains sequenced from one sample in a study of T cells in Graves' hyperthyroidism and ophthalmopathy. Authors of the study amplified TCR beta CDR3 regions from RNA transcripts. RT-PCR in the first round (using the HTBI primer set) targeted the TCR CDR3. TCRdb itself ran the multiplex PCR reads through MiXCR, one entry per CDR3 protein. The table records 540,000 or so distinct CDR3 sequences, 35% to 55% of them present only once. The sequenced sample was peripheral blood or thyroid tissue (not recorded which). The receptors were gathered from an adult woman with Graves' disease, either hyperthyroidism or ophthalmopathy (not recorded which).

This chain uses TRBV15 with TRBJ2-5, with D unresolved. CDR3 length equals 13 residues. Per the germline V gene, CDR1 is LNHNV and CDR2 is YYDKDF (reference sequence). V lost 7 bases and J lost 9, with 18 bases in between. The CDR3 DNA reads TGTGCCACCACGATTAATAGCAATCAGCCCCAGTACTTC. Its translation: CATTINSNQPQYF.

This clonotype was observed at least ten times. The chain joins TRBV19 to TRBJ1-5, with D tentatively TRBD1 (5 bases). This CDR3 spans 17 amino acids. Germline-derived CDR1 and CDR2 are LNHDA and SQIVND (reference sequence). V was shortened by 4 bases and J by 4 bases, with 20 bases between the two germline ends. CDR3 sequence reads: CASSTQGSGEANQPQHF. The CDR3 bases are TGTGCCAGTAGTACCCAAGGGTCGGGGGAAGCAAATCAGCCCCAGCATTTT. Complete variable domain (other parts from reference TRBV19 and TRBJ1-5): DGGITQSPKYLFRKEGQNVTLSCEQNLNHDAMYWYRQDPGQGLRLIYYSQIVNDFQKGDIAEGYSVSREKKESFPLTVTSAQKNPTAFYLCASSTQGSGEANQPQHFGDGTRLSIL.

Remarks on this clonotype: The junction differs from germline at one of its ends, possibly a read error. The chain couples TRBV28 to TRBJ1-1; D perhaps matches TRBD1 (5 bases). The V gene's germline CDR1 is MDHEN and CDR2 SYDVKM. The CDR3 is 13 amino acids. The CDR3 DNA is TGTGCCGGCAGTTTCCGGGACGGAGTTGAAGCTTTCTTT. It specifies CAGSFRDGVEAFF.

The CDR3 loop is CSARDTQENTEAFF. CDR3 nucleotide sequence: TGCAGTGCTAGAGATACACAGGAGAACACTGAAGCTTTCTTT. The chain has TRBV20-1 and TRBJ1-1; maybe TRBD1 (5 bases). The germline gives CDR1 DFQATT, CDR2 SNEGSKA (reference sequence). The CDR3 sequence is 14 residues long. The V gene lost 0 bases and the J gene lost 1 base, with 9 bases spanning the gap.

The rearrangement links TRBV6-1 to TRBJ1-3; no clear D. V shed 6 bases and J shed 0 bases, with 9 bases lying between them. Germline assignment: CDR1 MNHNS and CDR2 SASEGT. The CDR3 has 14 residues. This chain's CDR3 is CASRLPGSGNTIYF. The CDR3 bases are TGTGCCAGCAGGCTTCCGGGCTCTGGAAACACCATATATTTT.

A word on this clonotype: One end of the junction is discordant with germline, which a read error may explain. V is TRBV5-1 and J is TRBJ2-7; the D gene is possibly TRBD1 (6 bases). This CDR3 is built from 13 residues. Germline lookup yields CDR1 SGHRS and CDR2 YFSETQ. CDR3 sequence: CAGSPGTSYEQYF. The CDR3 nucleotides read TGCGCCGGCAGCCCCGGGACAAGCTACGAGCAGTACTTC. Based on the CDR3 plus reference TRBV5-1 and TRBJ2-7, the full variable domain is KAGVTQTPRYLIKTRGQQVTLSCSPISGHRSVSWYQQTPGQGLQFLFEYFSETQRNKGNFPGRFSGRQFSNSRSEMNVSTLELGDSALYLCAGSPGTSYEQYFGPGTRLTVT.

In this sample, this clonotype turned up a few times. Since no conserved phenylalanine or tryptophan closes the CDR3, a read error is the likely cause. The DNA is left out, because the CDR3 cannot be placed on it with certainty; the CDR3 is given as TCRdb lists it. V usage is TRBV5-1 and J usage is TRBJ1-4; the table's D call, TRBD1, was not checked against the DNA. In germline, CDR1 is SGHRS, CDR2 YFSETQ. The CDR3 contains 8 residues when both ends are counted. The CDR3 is CASSAWTG.

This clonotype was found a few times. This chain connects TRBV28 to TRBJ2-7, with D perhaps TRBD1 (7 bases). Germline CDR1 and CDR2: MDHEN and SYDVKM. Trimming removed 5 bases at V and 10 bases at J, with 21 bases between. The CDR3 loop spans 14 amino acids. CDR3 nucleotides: TGTGCCAGCAGTGATAACAGGGGCGCGGGGCTACAGTACTTC. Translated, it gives CASSDNRGAGLQYF. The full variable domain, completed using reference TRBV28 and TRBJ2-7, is DVKVTQSSRYLVKRTGEKVFLECVQDMDHENMFWYRQDPGLGLRLIYFSYDVKMKEKGDIPEGYSVSREKKERFSLILESASTNQTSMYLCASSDNRGAGLQYFGPGTRLTVT.

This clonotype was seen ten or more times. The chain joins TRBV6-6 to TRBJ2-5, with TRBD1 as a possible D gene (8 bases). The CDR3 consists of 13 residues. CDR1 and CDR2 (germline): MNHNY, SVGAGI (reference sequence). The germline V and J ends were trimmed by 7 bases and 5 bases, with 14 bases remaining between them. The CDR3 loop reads CASKPQGGETQYF. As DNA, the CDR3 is TGTGCCAGCAAGCCACAGGGGGGGGAGACCCAGTACTTC.

CDR3 DNA: TGTGCCAGCGGATATGTGCGGGACTACGAGCAGTACTTC. Its protein is CASGYVRDYEQYF. The chain carries TRBV2 and TRBJ2-7; tentatively, D is TRBD2 (6 bases). The CDR3 length is 13 residues. Germline CDR1 is SNHLY and CDR2 is FYNNEI. V gave up 8 bases and J gave up 3 bases, with 14 bases separating them.

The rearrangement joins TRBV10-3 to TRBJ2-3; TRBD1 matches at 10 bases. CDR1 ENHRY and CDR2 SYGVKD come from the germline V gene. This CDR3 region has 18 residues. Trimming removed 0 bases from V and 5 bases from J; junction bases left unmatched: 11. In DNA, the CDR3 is TGTGCCATCAGTGAGTCCTCTCCGGGACAGGGGACGGAAGATACGCAGTATTTT. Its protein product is CAISESSPGQGTEDTQYF.

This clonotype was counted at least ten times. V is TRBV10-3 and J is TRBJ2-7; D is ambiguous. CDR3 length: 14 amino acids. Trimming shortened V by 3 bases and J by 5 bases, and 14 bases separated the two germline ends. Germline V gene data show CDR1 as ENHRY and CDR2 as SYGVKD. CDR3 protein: CAISDGVYTDEQYF. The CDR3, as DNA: TGTGCCATCAGTGATGGGGTATATACGGACGAGCAGTACTTC.

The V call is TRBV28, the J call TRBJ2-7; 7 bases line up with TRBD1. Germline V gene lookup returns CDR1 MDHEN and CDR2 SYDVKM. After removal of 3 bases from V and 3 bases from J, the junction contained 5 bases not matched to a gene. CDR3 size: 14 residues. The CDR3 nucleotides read TGTGCCAGCAGTTTTCACCCAGGGGGCTACGAGCAGTACTTC. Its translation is CASSFHPGGYEQYF.

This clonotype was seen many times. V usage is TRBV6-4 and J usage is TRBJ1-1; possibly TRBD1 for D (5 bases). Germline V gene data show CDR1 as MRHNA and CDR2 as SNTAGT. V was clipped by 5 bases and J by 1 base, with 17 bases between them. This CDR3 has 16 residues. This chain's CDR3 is CASSPSSVTENTEAFF. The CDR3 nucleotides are TGTGCCAGCAGTCCCTCTTCAGTGACAGAGAACACTGAAGCTTTCTTT.

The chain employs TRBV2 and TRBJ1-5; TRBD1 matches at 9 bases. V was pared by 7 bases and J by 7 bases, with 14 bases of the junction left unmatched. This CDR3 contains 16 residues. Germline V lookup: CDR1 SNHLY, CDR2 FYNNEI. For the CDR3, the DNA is TGTGCCAGCATGAGGGACAGGGCGGCAAGCGAGCAGCCCCAGCATTTT. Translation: CASMRDRAASEQPQHF.

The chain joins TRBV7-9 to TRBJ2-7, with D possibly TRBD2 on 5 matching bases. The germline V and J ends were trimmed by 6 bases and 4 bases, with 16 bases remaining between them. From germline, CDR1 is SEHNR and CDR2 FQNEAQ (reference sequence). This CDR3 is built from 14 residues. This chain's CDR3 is CASSASLSGYEQYF. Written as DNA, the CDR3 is TGTGCCAGCAGTGCTAGCCTGTCTGGATACGAGCAGTACTTC.

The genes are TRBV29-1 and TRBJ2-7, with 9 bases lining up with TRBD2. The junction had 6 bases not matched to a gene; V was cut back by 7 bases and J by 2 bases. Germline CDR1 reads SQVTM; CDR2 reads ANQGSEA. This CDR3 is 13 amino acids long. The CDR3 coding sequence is TGCAGCGAGGGACTAGCTGGGCCCTACGAGCAGTACTTC. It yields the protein CSEGLAGPYEQYF.

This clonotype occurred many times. CDR3 sequence: CASSSIGGNTIYF. Written as DNA, the CDR3 is TGTGCCAGCAGCTCAATCGGAGGAAACACCATATATTTT. The J gene is TRBJ1-3, the V gene TRBV7-2; no reliable D call. V lost 4 bases to trimming and J lost 4 bases, with 8 bases between them. In germline, CDR1 is SGHTA, CDR2 FQGNSA. The CDR3 covers 13 residues.

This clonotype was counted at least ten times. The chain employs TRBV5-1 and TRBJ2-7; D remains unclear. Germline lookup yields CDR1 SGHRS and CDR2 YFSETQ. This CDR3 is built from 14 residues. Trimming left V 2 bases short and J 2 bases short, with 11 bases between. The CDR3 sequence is CASSFGLPTYEQYF. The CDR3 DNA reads TGCGCCAGCAGCTTCGGTCTGCCCACCTACGAGCAGTACTTC.

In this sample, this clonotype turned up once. As DNA, the CDR3 is TGTGCCAGCAGCGTAGATAATCTCATGAACACTGAAGCTTTCTTT. Amino acid sequence: CASSVDNLMNTEAFF. This chain joins TRBV9 and TRBJ1-1; D ambiguous. In germline, CDR1 is SGDLS, CDR2 YYNGEE. This CDR3 region has 15 residues. V was cut by 0 bases and J by 0 bases, with 9 bases left in between.

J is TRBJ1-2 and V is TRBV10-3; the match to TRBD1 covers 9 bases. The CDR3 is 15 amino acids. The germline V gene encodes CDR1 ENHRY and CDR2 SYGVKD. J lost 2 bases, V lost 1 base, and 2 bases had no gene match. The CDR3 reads CAISECTGGNYGYTF. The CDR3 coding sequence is TGTGCCATCAGTGAGTGTACAGGGGGCAACTATGGCTACACCTTC.

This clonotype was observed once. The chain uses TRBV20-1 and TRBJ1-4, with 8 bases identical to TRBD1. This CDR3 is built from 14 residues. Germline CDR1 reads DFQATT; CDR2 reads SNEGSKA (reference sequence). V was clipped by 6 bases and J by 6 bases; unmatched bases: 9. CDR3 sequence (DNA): TGCAGTGCCCCAGAGAGCAGGGGGCATGAAAAACTGTTTTTT. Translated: CSAPESRGHEKLFF.

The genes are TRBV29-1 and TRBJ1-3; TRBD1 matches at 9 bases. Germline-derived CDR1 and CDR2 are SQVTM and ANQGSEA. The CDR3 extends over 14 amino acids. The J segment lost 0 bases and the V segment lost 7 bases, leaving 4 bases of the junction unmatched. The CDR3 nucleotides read TGCAGCGCGGGACAGGGAGGCTCTGGAAACACCATATATTTT. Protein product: CSAGQGGSGNTIYF.

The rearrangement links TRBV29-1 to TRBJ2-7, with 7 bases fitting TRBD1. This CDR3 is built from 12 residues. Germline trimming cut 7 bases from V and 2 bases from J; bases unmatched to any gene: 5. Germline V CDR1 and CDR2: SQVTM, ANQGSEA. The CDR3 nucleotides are TGCAGCGCGACAGGGACAACCTACGAGCAGTACTTC. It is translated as CSATGTTYEQYF.

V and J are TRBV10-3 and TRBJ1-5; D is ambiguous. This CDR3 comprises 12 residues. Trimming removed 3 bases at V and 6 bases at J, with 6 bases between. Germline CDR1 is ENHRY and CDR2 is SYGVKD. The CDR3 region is CAISDMVQPQHF. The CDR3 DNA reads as TGTGCCATCAGTGATATGGTTCAGCCCCAGCATTTT.

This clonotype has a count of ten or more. The DNA for the CDR3 is TGCGCCAGCAGCTTGGCGGGCGGAGCGGGATACGAGCAGTACTTC. Its translation: CASSLAGGAGYEQYF. This sequence joins TRBV5-1 and TRBJ2-7; 7 positions match TRBD2. This CDR3 region has 15 residues. CDR1 is SGHRS and CDR2 is YFSETQ in the germline V gene. After removal of 0 bases from V and 4 bases from J, the junction contained 7 bases not matched to a gene.

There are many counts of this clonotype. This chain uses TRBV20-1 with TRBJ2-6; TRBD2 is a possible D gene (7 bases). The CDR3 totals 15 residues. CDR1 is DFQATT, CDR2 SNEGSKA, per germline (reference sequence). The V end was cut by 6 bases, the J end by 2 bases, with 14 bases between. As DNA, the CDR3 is TGCAGTGCGGGGGGGCGGGCGGCTGGGGCCAACGTCCTGACTTTC. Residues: CSAGGRAAGANVLTF.